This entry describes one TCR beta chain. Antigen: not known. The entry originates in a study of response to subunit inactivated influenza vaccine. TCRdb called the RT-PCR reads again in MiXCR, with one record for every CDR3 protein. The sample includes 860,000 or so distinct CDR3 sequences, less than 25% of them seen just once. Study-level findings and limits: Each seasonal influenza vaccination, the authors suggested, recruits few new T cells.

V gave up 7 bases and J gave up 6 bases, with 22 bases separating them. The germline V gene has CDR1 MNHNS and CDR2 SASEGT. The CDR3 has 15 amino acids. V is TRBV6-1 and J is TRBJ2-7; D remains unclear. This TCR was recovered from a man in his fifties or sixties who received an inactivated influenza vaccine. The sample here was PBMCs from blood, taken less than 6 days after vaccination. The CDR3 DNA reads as TGTGCCAGCACCCCCACTCGGCAGGTCAAGGGCGAGCAGTACTTC. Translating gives CASTPTRQVKGEQYF.